These T cell receptor beta chains were read from a single sample in a study of OX40 agonist ivuxolimab in advanced cancers. Profiling relied on immunoSEQ multiplex PCR, and the TCRdb table lists in-frame clones only, not all of them. There are 70,000 to 85,000 clones in the sample; about 93% occur only once, and about 5.5% lies in the top ten. Sequencing was performed on CD4+ or CD8+ T cells sorted from blood, taken in a trial of the OX40 agonist ivuxolimab. The origin of the receptors is an adult with an advanced solid tumor such as melanoma, head and neck, liver or kidney cancer. Each CDR3 is given with its conserved first and last residue. Fields, in order: V gene, J gene, clone size, D gene, CDR3 protein. A D gene is named only where the DNA matches it firmly. Clone size is shown for a subset of rows, as once, few, many or a class of expanded clone.

>TRBV5-6|TRBJ1-1|-|-
CASSLWGSMNTEAFF
>TRBV19|TRBJ2-7|-|-
CASSGGGAYEQYF
>TRBV7-6|TRBJ2-7|-|-
CASSLEGAEQYF
>TRBV13|TRBJ1-4|-|-
CASSSLQAINEKLFF
>TRBV13|TRBJ2-3|-|-
CASSLGSTDTQYF
>TRBV11-2|TRBJ1-3|-|-
CASSLNPGNTIYF
>TRBV27|TRBJ1-2|-|-
CASSLIPPNYGYTF
>TRBV27|TRBJ2-1|-|-
CASSLEQANYNEQFF
>TRBV4-2|TRBJ1-5|-|-
CASSQVIGGNQPQHF
>TRBV12-5|TRBJ1-2|-|-
CASALRGYGYTF
>TRBV19|TRBJ2-1|once|-
CASSPSPDGPRYNEQFF
>TRBV4-1|TRBJ2-1|-|TRBD2
CASSQGPGGDEQFF
>TRBV11-2|TRBJ2-7|-|-
CASSFRQTFYEQYF
>TRBV6-5|TRBJ1-1|-|-
CASSYGGDYEAFF
>TRBV6-4|TRBJ2-6|-|-
CASSDSTSGANVLTF
>TRBV28|TRBJ2-7|-|TRBD2
CASSLSGGKPDYEQYF
>TRBV27|TRBJ2-5|-|-
CASSGAQETQYF
>TRBV6-5|TRBJ2-4|few|TRBD1
CASSYRQGRVIQYF
>TRBV28|TRBJ1-3|-|-
CASRDSPLSGNTIYF
>TRBV27|TRBJ1-1|-|-
CASSSGAGTEAFF
>TRBV6-5|TRBJ1-2|-|-
CASSWANPNYGYTF
>TRBV5-4|TRBJ2-1|-|TRBD2
CASSTKTSGESEQFF
>TRBV14|TRBJ2-1|-|-
CASSQLVEQFF
>TRBV29-1|TRBJ2-3|-|-
CSVEQGLKLDTQYF
>TRBV19|TRBJ2-1|-|TRBD2
CASIPGTRGFNEQFF
>TRBV7-9|TRBJ2-7|-|-
CASSFPATYEQYF
>TRBV4-3|TRBJ1-4|-|-
CASSQELRNEKLFF
>TRBV7-9|TRBJ2-7|-|-
CASSLSPVASSYEQYF
>TRBV29-1|TRBJ1-4|-|-
CSVALAESNEKLFF
>TRBV9|TRBJ2-3|once|-
CASSVDPPPADTQYF
>TRBV28|TRBJ1-5|-|-
CASSLVRDNQPQHF
>TRBV28|TRBJ2-1|-|-
CASTLGTSNWNEQFF
>TRBV19|TRBJ2-3|-|-
CASSKAMVDTQYF
>TRBV5-1|TRBJ1-1|-|TRBD1
CASSLEGAVEAFF
>TRBV5-1|TRBJ1-3|-|TRBD1
CASSFTGGIGNTIYF
>TRBV19|TRBJ1-5|-|-
CASSPGTRSNQPQHF
>TRBV10-1|TRBJ2-7|-|-
CASSESSLEQYF
>TRBV5-1|TRBJ1-3|-|-
CASSLDRGSGNTIYF
>TRBV2|TRBJ1-1|-|TRBD1
CASRWTGGETEAFF
>TRBV6-6|TRBJ2-2|-|-
CASSYGTSNTGELFF
>TRBV2|TRBJ1-5|once|-
CASSEVVVRTVSNQPQHF
>TRBV7-3|TRBJ2-3|few|-
CASSTGFGTDTQYF
>TRBV28|TRBJ2-7|-|-
CASRDLDFSYEQYF
>TRBV28|TRBJ1-1|few|TRBD1
CASSWTGYGTEAFF
>TRBV9|TRBJ1-2|-|-
CASSEPGYGYTF
>TRBV7-2|TRBJ1-2|-|-
CASSLAAGNYGYTF
>TRBV9|TRBJ2-7|-|-
CASSAGQPYEQYF
>TRBV4-1|TRBJ1-5|-|-
CASSPGQAYSNQPQHF
>TRBV19|TRBJ1-3|-|-
CASKEGGFSGNTIYF